This passage covers 28 T cell receptor beta chains from one sample sequenced in a study of blood T cell repertoires in COVID-19 (TCRdb year 2020). Libraries came from the immunoSEQ multiplex PCR assay. TCRdb re-hosts the immuneACCESS table, in-frame sequences only. Its copies lack some clones; in the studies checked, an unresolved V gene accounts for under half of them, and the cause for the rest is not known. The sample has a few hundred thousand clones on record, around 85% of them singletons. Roughly 9.6% of the sample is taken by the ten largest. Sequences were obtained from peripheral blood. The source of these receptors is a woman aged 70-85 years with acute or convalescent COVID-19.

The chain uses TRBV19 and TRBJ2-2; D not certain. Germline CDR1 and CDR2: LNHDA and SQIVND (reference sequence). The ends were cut back, 8 bases at V and 1 base at J, with 8 bases in the middle. The CDR3 has 13 amino acids. In DNA form, the CDR3 reads TGTGCCAGTGCACTAATGAACACCGGGGAGCTGTTTTTT. It is translated as CASALMNTGELFF.

This clone showed up just a few times. This rearrangement joins TRBV18 to TRBJ1-3; possibly TRBD1 for D (5 bases). CDR1 and CDR2 from the germline V gene are KGHSH and LQKENI. CDR3 length: 13 residues. The V end lost 8 bases, the J end lost 3 bases, and 11 bases lay between the germline ends. This CDR3 reads CASRQNIGNTIYF. In DNA, the CDR3 is TGTGCCAGCCGACAGAACATTGGAAACACCATATATTTT.

V usage is TRBV23-1 and J usage is TRBJ2-7; TRBD2 aligns across 8 bases. TRBV23-1 is marked as an open reading frame, function uncertain. Trimming took 0 bases from V and 6 from J; bases not matched to a gene: 19. The CDR3 is 19 amino acids. The CDR3 DNA sequence: TGCGCCAGCAGTCAATCGGCACGGAGGATAGCGGGGATTGGGGGCGAGCAGTACTTC. Translation gives CASSQSARRIAGIGGEQYF.

This chain connects TRBV5-1 to TRBJ2-7; possibly TRBD1 for D (6 bases). Germline lookup yields CDR1 SGHRS and CDR2 YFSETQ. This CDR3 comprises 15 residues. V was clipped by 9 bases and J by 0 bases, with 19 bases between them. The CDR3 bases are TGCGCCACCGCGCTTAATACAGGGTCCTCCTACGAGCAGTACTTC. Amino acid sequence: CATALNTGSSYEQYF.

The J gene is TRBJ2-7, the V gene TRBV2, with D possibly matching TRBD1 (6 bases). The length of the CDR3 is 13 residues. Trimming stripped 7 bases from V and 3 bases from J, with 13 bases between. The germline gives CDR1 SNHLY, CDR2 FYNNEI. The DNA of the CDR3 is TGTGCCAGCACCCCAGGGGCGTTCTACGAGCAGTACTTC. It translates to CASTPGAFYEQYF. Supplemented by reference TRBV2 and TRBJ2-7, the full variable domain reads EPEVTQTPSHQVTQMGQEVILRCVPISNHLYFYWYRQILGQKVEFLVSFYNNEISEKSEIFDDQFSVERPDGSNFTLKIRSTKLEDSAMYFCASTPGAFYEQYFGPGTRLTVT.

The V call is TRBV2, the J call TRBJ2-3; D uncertain. The V and J ends lost 8 bases and 8 bases respectively, with 5 bases between them. Germline CDR1 SNHLY, CDR2 FYNNEI. CDR3 length: 9 amino acids. CDR3 protein: CASGSTQYF. The CDR3 nucleotides are TGTGCCAGCGGTAGTACGCAGTATTTT.

This clone has only one observation. This sequence joins TRBV6-6 and TRBJ2-6; the match to TRBD2 covers 9 bases. CDR3 length: 16 amino acids. Unmatched junction bases numbered 5, after V lost 8 bases and J lost 0 bases. Germline V gene lookup returns CDR1 MNHNY and CDR2 SVGAGI (reference sequence). The CDR3 protein is CASSSGANSGANVLTF. The DNA for the CDR3 is TGTGCCAGCTCTAGCGGGGCTAACTCTGGGGCCAACGTCCTGACTTTC.

The rearrangement joins TRBV13 to TRBJ1-2; 8 nucleotides line up with TRBD1. The CDR3 totals 14 residues. CDR1 PRHDT and CDR2 FYEKMQ come from the germline V gene (reference sequence). V lost 2 bases, J lost 4 bases, and 3 bases stayed unmatched. The CDR3 protein is CASSLRTGPYGYTF. CDR3 nucleotides: TGTGCCAGCAGCTTAAGGACAGGGCCCTATGGCTACACCTTC.

The chain links TRBV6-5 to TRBJ1-5, with a tentative D call TRBD1 (6 bases). Germline V gene data show CDR1 as MNHEY and CDR2 as SVGAGI. CDR3 length: 14 amino acids. V lost 6 bases and J 7 bases, leaving 16 bases between the germline ends. The CDR3 region has the DNA TGTGCCAGCAGCGAGGGGGGGGGTTACCAGCCCCAGCATTTT. Protein sequence: CASSEGGGYQPQHF.

This clone was seen ten or more times. The chain joins TRBV5-4 to TRBJ2-1; D remains ambiguous. V was clipped by 1 base and J by 10 bases, with 12 bases between them. The CDR3 contains 13 residues. From germline, CDR1 is SGHNT and CDR2 YYREEE (reference sequence). Here the CDR3 DNA reads TGTGCCAGCAGCTTGTCCAGCGTGGTCGAGCAGTTCTTC. This translates into CASSLSSVVEQFF.

Only one count was recorded for this clone. The rearrangement links TRBV6-1 to TRBJ2-7, with D tentatively TRBD2 (5 bases). The CDR3 consists of 15 residues. CDR1 and CDR2 from the germline V gene are MNHNS and SASEGT. Trimming cost V 3 bases and J 4 bases, with 16 bases left between them. The DNA of the CDR3 is TGTGCCAGCAGTGACCGGCCGGGGAGTATTTACGAGCAGTACTTC. Translated: CASSDRPGSIYEQYF.

The chain's CDR3 is CASSFSQGAGKTQYF. DNA for the CDR3: TGCGCCAGCAGCTTTTCACAGGGGGCTGGGAAGACCCAGTACTTC. This chain links TRBV5-1 with TRBJ2-5; 9 nucleotides align to TRBD1. This CDR3 region has 15 residues. The V segment lost 2 bases and the J segment 6 bases; nucleotides outside the gene matches: 8. In germline, CDR1 is SGHRS, CDR2 YFSETQ.

This chain uses TRBV19 with TRBJ1-5, with D uncertain. V was trimmed by 9 bases and J by 2 bases, leaving 26 bases between them. Germline V gene lookup returns CDR1 LNHDA and CDR2 SQIVND (reference sequence). The CDR3 consists of 18 residues. CDR3 sequence: CARSIRRPGCRRNQPQHF. In DNA form, the CDR3 reads TGTGCCAGGTCCATCCGCCGGCCGGGGTGTCGACGCAATCAGCCCCAGCATTTT.

The chain carries TRBV2 and TRBJ1-1, with a tentative D call TRBD1 (5 bases). Germline V CDR1 and CDR2: SNHLY, FYNNEI. Trimming took 4 bases from V and 1 from J, leaving 13 bases between them. The CDR3 consists of 15 residues. Written as DNA, the CDR3 is TGTGCCAGCAGTGTCCAGGGCGGGGGGAACACTGAAGCTTTCTTT. It is translated as CASSVQGGGNTEAFF.

This clone was counted only a few times. The chain is built from TRBV5-4 and TRBJ2-3; 9 bases line up with TRBD2. With 3 bases clipped from V and 2 bases from J, the junction kept 13 bases outside the gene matches. Germline assignment: CDR1 SGHNT and CDR2 YYREEE (reference sequence). This CDR3 comprises 18 residues. CDR3 in amino acids: CASSSGLLAGALTDTQYF. In DNA, the CDR3 is TGTGCCAGCAGCTCCGGACTTTTAGCGGGGGCCCTCACAGATACGCAGTATTTT. The complete variable domain, with remaining parts taken from reference TRBV5-4 and TRBJ2-3, reads ETGVTQSPTHLIKTRGQQVTLRCSSQSGHNTVSWYQQALGQGPQFIFQYYREEENGRGNFPPRFSGLQFPNYSSELNVNALELDDSALYLCASSSGLLAGALTDTQYFGPGTRLTVL.

CDR3 region: CATSRGTSGGDNEQFF. The CDR3 DNA follows: TGTGCCACCAGCAGAGGGACTAGCGGGGGGGACAATGAGCAGTTCTTC. The genes are TRBV15 and TRBJ2-1, with 15 bases aligning to TRBD2. CDR3 length: 16 residues. The V gene end was trimmed by 1 base and the J gene end by 5 bases; junction bases not matched to a gene: 0. CDR1 and CDR2 from the germline V gene are LNHNV and YYDKDF (reference sequence). Filled out from reference TRBV15 and TRBJ2-1, the complete variable domain reads DAMVIQNPRYQVTQFGKPVTLSCSQTLNHNVMYWYQQKSSQAPKLLFHYYDKDFNNEADTPDNFQSRRPNTSFCFLDIRSPGLGDTAMYLCATSRGTSGGDNEQFFGPGTRLTVL.

The chain employs TRBV30 and TRBJ1-6; 7 nucleotides match TRBD1. V lost 8 bases to trimming and J lost 2 bases; unmatched junction nucleotides: 6. There are 14 residues in the CDR3. Germline assignment: CDR1 GTSNPN and CDR2 SVGIG (reference sequence). In nucleotides, the CDR3 is TGTGCCGGTAACAGGGGCGCCTATAATTCACCCCTCCACTTT. Its protein product is CAGNRGAYNSPLHF.

The chain recombines TRBV5-6 with TRBJ2-7, with D possibly matching TRBD1 (5 bases). In germline, CDR1 is SGHDT, CDR2 YYEEEE. V shed 3 bases and J shed 3 bases, with 7 bases lying between them. The CDR3 length is 12 residues. CDR3 loop: CASSSQDYEQYF. DNA for the CDR3: TGTGCCAGCAGCTCACAGGACTACGAGCAGTACTTC.

The chain carries TRBV3-1 (or the pseudogene TRBV3-2) and TRBJ2-7; TRBD1 is a possible D gene (6 bases). Trimming stripped 0 bases from V and 3 bases from J, with 9 bases between. The CDR3 totals 14 residues. The germline CDR1 and CDR2 sequences are LGHDT and YNNKEL (reference sequence). CDR3 amino acids: CASSQEGGIYEQYF. The CDR3 DNA follows: TGTGCCAGCAGCCAAGAAGGGGGTATCTACGAGCAGTACTTC.

The chain links TRBV4-1 to TRBJ2-7, with D possibly matching TRBD2 (5 bases). In germline, CDR1 is MGHRA, CDR2 YSYEKL. Trimming removed 1 base at V and 5 bases at J, with 21 bases between. The CDR3 runs 17 residues. The DNA of the CDR3 is TGCGCCAGCAGCCAAGGGTTTCTTGGGCCCCTCGGGAACGAGCAGTACTTC. This translates into CASSQGFLGPLGNEQYF.

Concerning this clone: This sample also contains other DNA sequences that code for the same CDR3. V and J are TRBV3-1 (or the pseudogene TRBV3-2) and TRBJ1-1, with D hard to call. The V gene lost 4 bases and the J gene lost 1 base, with 7 bases spanning the gap. The germline gives CDR1 LGHDT, CDR2 YNNKEL (reference sequence). The CDR3 covers 13 residues. The CDR3 loop reads CASSPRENTEAFF. The DNA for the CDR3 is TGTGCCAGCAGCCCAAGAGAGAACACTGAAGCTTTCTTT.

The rearrangement uses TRBV27 and TRBJ2-2, with 7 bases identical to TRBD1. The V and J ends lost 5 bases and 7 bases, in that order; junction bases with no gene match: 4. Germline lookup yields CDR1 MNHEY and CDR2 SMNVEV (reference sequence). The CDR3 extends over 13 amino acids. DNA of the CDR3: TGTGCCAGCAGTCGACAGGGCGGCGGGGAGCTGTTTTTT. The encoded protein is CASSRQGGGELFF.

The J gene is TRBJ2-3, the V gene TRBV5-4; TRBD1 matches at 8 bases. In germline, CDR1 is SGHNT, CDR2 YYREEE (reference sequence). The CDR3 contains 15 residues. V gave up 4 bases and J gave up 1 base; unmatched junction bases: 5. The CDR3 DNA sequence: TGTGCCAGCAGCGAGCCAGGGGGCCGCACAGATACGCAGTATTTT. Translation: CASSEPGGRTDTQYF.

The genes are TRBV2 and TRBJ1-2; TRBD1 is a possible D gene (6 bases). CDR3 length equals 16 residues. V lost 6 bases, J lost 0 bases, and 17 bases lay in between. Germline values: CDR1 SNHLY, CDR2 FYNNEI. The CDR3: CASRGGLGSSNYGYTF. The DNA of the CDR3 is TGTGCCAGCAGGGGGGGGCTAGGGTCTTCTAACTATGGCTACACCTTC.

This chain connects TRBV18 to TRBJ2-5; the match to TRBD2 covers 8 bases. The length of the CDR3 is 14 residues. The junction had 8 bases not matched to a gene; V was cut back by 6 bases and J by 5 bases. Germline values: CDR1 KGHSH, CDR2 LQKENI. CDR3: CASSQRGTVETQYF. The CDR3 DNA is TGTGCCAGCTCCCAGCGGGGGACCGTGGAGACCCAGTACTTC.

The chain combines TRBV11-2 with TRBJ2-7; possible D gene TRBD1, 6 bases. Trimming shortened V by 5 bases and J by 4 bases, and 12 bases separated the two germline ends. CDR1 SGHAT and CDR2 FQNNGV come from the germline V gene. The CDR3 is 13 residues long. For the CDR3, the DNA is TGTGCCAGCAGCCAACCAACAGGGTACGAGCAGTACTTC. Protein: CASSQPTGYEQYF.

As DNA, the CDR3 is TGTGCCAGCAGCTTAAACGGGGTTATTAGCTACGAGCAGTACTTC. This gives the protein CASSLNGVISYEQYF. V gene TRBV7-2 combines with J gene TRBJ2-7, with a tentative D call TRBD2 (5 bases). V was shortened by 2 bases and J by 3 bases, with 14 bases between the two germline ends. The length of the CDR3 is 15 residues. CDR1 and CDR2 (germline): SGHTA, FQGNSA. Variable domain in full (rest from reference TRBV7-2 and TRBJ2-7): GAGVSQSPSNKVTEKGKDVELRCDPISGHTALYWYRQSLGQGLEFLIYFQGNSAPDKSGLPSDRFSAERTGGSVSTLTIQRTQQEDSAVYLCASSLNGVISYEQYFGPGTRLTVT.

V and J are TRBV5-1 and TRBJ2-4, with D perhaps matching TRBD2 (5 bases). Germline V lookup: CDR1 SGHRS, CDR2 YFSETQ. The V gene lost 6 bases and the J gene lost 8 bases, with 15 bases spanning the gap. The CDR3 is made up of 13 amino acids. As DNA, the CDR3 is TGCGCCAGCACACCCCCTTCGGGGTACATTCAGTACTTC. Amino acid sequence: CASTPPSGYIQYF.